Presented here are 24 T cell receptor beta chains from one specimen sequenced in a study of shared clonotypes between healthy human individuals. Generated by immunoSEQ multiplex PCR, the TCRdb table keeps only in-frame clones and is missing some. This sample has 450,000 to 500,000 clones, with roughly 85% found just once. The sample was PBMCs. The receptors come from a woman between 40 and 50 years old in good health. Some clones in this sample may be carry-over from other donors' samples.

About this clone: A much larger clonotype is one base distant, so this may be a read error. Other DNA sequences of this sample code for an identical CDR3. The V call is TRBV18, the J call TRBJ1-1; no clear D. This CDR3 has 13 residues. V was clipped by 3 bases and J by 1 base, with 6 bases between them. Germline CDR1 and CDR2: KGHSH and LQKENI. In DNA, the CDR3 is TGTGCCAGCTCACCTCAGAGGAACACTGAAGCTTTCTTT. It is translated as CASSPQRNTEAFF.

This rearrangement joins TRBV6-5 to TRBJ2-5, with D possibly being TRBD1 or TRBD2 (5 bases each). The J call may be wrong; the DNA end is better matched by TRBJ2-7. CDR3 length: 14 residues. Germline-derived CDR1 and CDR2 are MNHEY and SVGAGI. CDR3 region: CASSAGTPASEQYF. CDR3 nucleotide sequence: TGTGCCAGCAGCGCCGGGACCCCTGCCTCCGAGCAGTACTTC.

The rearrangement links TRBV4-2 to TRBJ2-1; 7 nucleotides align to TRBD2. Germline assignment: CDR1 LGHNA and CDR2 YNFKEQ. The CDR3 length is 14 residues. The junction had 3 bases not matched to a gene; V was cut back by 4 bases and J by 3 bases. In DNA, the CDR3 is TGTGCCAGCAGCCCTCTAGCGGTCTACAATGAGCAGTTCTTC. It encodes CASSPLAVYNEQFF.

CDR3 sequence (DNA): TGTGCCAGCAGCCCGAGGGTTGGTAGCGGAAGCTCTAACAAGCAGTACTTC. This gives the protein CASSPRVGSGSSNKQYF. The genes are TRBV7-9 and TRBJ2-7; D is perhaps TRBD2 (6 bases). V was cut by 5 bases and J by 8 bases, with 28 bases left in between. Germline CDR1 is SEHNR and CDR2 is FQNEAQ (reference sequence). CDR3 length: 17 residues.

The chain uses TRBV23-1 and TRBJ1-2; no reliable D call. TRBV23-1 is marked as an open reading frame, function uncertain. V lost 8 bases, J lost 7 bases, and 11 bases lay in between. CDR3 length: 11 amino acids. This chain's CDR3 is CASLNRGGYTF. The CDR3 nucleotides are TGCGCCAGCCTCAATCGTGGTGGCTACACCTTC.

On this clone itself: Only one base separates this from a far larger clonotype, so it likely reflects a read error. The DNA for the CDR3 is TGTGCCATCAGTGAGCAGGGCCACTATGGCTACACCTTC. Protein: CAISEQGHYGYTF. J is TRBJ1-2 and V is TRBV10-3, with TRBD1 as a possible D gene (5 bases). Trimming stripped 2 bases from V and 3 bases from J, with 7 bases between. Germline CDR1 is ENHRY and CDR2 is SYGVKD. The CDR3 totals 13 residues.

In nucleotides, the CDR3 is TGTGCCAGTACGGGACTAGCGGGTTACAATGAGCAGTTCTTC. Amino acids: CASTGLAGYNEQFF. V is TRBV19 and J is TRBJ2-1; 12 nucleotides line up with TRBD2. Germline assignment: CDR1 LNHDA and CDR2 SQIVND (reference sequence). This CDR3 comprises 14 residues. V was clipped by 7 bases and J by 4 bases; unmatched bases: 2. The whole variable domain, filled in from reference TRBV19 and TRBJ2-1, reads DGGITQSPKYLFRKEGQNVTLSCEQNLNHDAMYWYRQDPGQGLRLIYYSQIVNDFQKGDIAEGYSVSREKKESFPLTVTSAQKNPTAFYLCASTGLAGYNEQFFGPGTRLTVL.

The chain links TRBV4-3 to TRBJ1-3, with D hard to call. Between the trimmed V and J ends, which lost 0 bases and 4 bases, there was a span of 16 bases. Germline-derived CDR1 and CDR2 are LGHNA and YSLEER. CDR3 length: 17 amino acids. The CDR3: CASSQDLGSLGGNTIYF. CDR3 nucleotide sequence: TGCGCCAGCAGCCAAGATTTGGGTTCTCTGGGGGGAAACACCATATATTTT.

The J gene is TRBJ2-7, the V gene TRBV29-1; D remains ambiguous. The ends were cut back, 8 bases at V and 7 bases at J, with 15 bases in the middle. From germline, CDR1 is SQVTM and CDR2 ANQGSEA. This CDR3 spans 11 amino acids. CDR3 sequence: CSTRLGREQYF. CDR3 sequence (DNA): TGCAGCACCCGTCTAGGGCGTGAGCAGTACTTC.

This chain joins TRBV30 and TRBJ2-5; 7 bases match TRBD1. Germline CDR1 is GTSNPN and CDR2 is SVGIG (reference sequence). The CDR3 is made up of 15 amino acids. V shed 1 base, J shed 0 bases, and the junction held 5 bases outside the gene matches. The CDR3 loop reads CAWSGGRGNQETQYF. CDR3 sequence (DNA): TGTGCCTGGAGTGGGGGCAGGGGGAACCAAGAGACCCAGTACTTC.

This clone was counted a single time. The V and J genes are TRBV4-3 and TRBJ2-7; D not resolved. Between the trimmed V and J ends, which lost 1 base and 3 bases, there was a span of 7 bases. The germline CDR1 and CDR2 sequences are LGHNA and YSLEER. The CDR3 spans 13 residues. CDR3 coding DNA: TGCGCCAGCAGCCAAGGGCCGGGCTACGAGCAGTACTTC. It yields the protein CASSQGPGYEQYF.

The chain couples TRBV27 to TRBJ1-1, with D perhaps TRBD1 (6 bases). Germline CDR1 MNHEY, CDR2 SMNVEV (reference sequence). V lost 2 bases, J lost 9 bases, and 10 bases lay in between. CDR3 size: 12 residues. In DNA form, the CDR3 reads TGTGCCAGCAGTTTAATCGGACAGCAAGCTTTCTTT. It encodes CASSLIGQQAFF.

V and J are TRBV11-2 and TRBJ1-1; 9 bases match TRBD1. This CDR3 has 13 amino acids. Trimming took 5 bases from V and 6 from J; bases not matched to a gene: 4. In germline, CDR1 is SGHAT, CDR2 FQNNGV. The CDR3, as DNA: TGTGCCAGCAGCGGGACAGGGTTCGCTGAAGCTTTCTTT. It encodes CASSGTGFAEAFF.

The chain carries TRBV28 and TRBJ1-1; D is uncertain. This CDR3 comprises 15 residues. Germline loops: CDR1 MDHEN, CDR2 SYDVKM. V lost 5 bases and J lost 2, with 15 bases in between. The DNA of the CDR3 is TGTGCCAGCAGTATTATGCCGACATCTAACACTGAAGCTTTCTTT. Translated, it gives CASSIMPTSNTEAFF.

J is TRBJ1-5 and V is TRBV19; possible D gene TRBD1, 6 bases. V gave up 4 bases and J gave up 7 bases, with 17 bases separating them. CDR1 LNHDA and CDR2 SQIVND come from the germline V gene (reference sequence). The CDR3 is made up of 15 amino acids. The CDR3, as DNA: TGTGCCAGTAGTAGTGAACAGGGTCGTATCCAGCCCCAGCATTTT. Protein sequence: CASSSEQGRIQPQHF.

The chain is built from TRBV30 and TRBJ1-2; 10 nucleotides agree with TRBD1. The CDR3 loop spans 14 amino acids. J gave up 7 bases and V 0 bases, and 5 bases lay outside the gene matches. From germline, CDR1 is GTSNPN and CDR2 SVGIG (reference sequence). CDR3 protein: CAWSVNGQGGGYTF. The CDR3 DNA reads TGTGCCTGGAGTGTAAATGGACAGGGGGGTGGCTACACCTTC.

This chain uses TRBV20-1 with TRBJ2-3; D remains unclear. The germline CDR1 and CDR2 sequences are DFQATT and SNEGSKA (reference sequence). There are 11 residues in the CDR3. This CDR3 reads CSWPMFDTQYF. CDR3 bases: TGCAGCTGGCCAATGTTTGATACGCAGTATTTT.

The chain carries TRBV4-3 and TRBJ2-5; 9 bases match TRBD2. CDR3 length: 15 residues. V shed 0 bases, J shed 4 bases, and the junction held 3 bases outside the gene matches. Looked up from germline, CDR1 is LGHNA and CDR2 is YSLEER. CDR3 loop: CASSQDLSGRETQYF. DNA of the CDR3: TGCGCCAGCAGCCAAGATCTTAGCGGGAGAGAGACCCAGTACTTC.

The chain combines TRBV2 with TRBJ1-1; D might be TRBD1 (5 bases). Trimming cost V 2 bases and J 5 bases, with 12 bases left between them. The CDR3 has 14 residues. Germline CDR1 reads SNHLY; CDR2 reads FYNNEI. For the CDR3, the DNA is TGTGCCAGCAGTGAAAGCAGGGCGAGGACTGAAGCTTTCTTT. Amino acids: CASSESRARTEAFF.

The chain uses TRBV25-1 and TRBJ2-7, with TRBD1 matching 7 bases. Germline V gives CDR1 MGHDK, CDR2 SYGVNS. This CDR3 has 14 residues. Germline trimming cut 6 bases from V and 1 base from J; bases unmatched to any gene: 6. The CDR3 loop reads CASREAGGSYEQYF. CDR3 sequence (DNA): TGTGCCAGCAGGGAGGCAGGGGGTTCCTACGAGCAGTACTTC.

The chain links TRBV7-2 to TRBJ2-2; D ambiguous. Germline V gene data show CDR1 as SGHTA and CDR2 as FQGNSA. Deletions cut 1 base from V and 4 bases from J, with 13 bases between. The CDR3 contains 16 residues. CDR3 sequence reads: CASSLGFTPSTGELFF. Here the CDR3 DNA reads TGTGCCAGCAGCTTAGGGTTCACCCCGAGCACCGGGGAGCTGTTTTTT.

The V and J genes are TRBV7-9 and TRBJ2-7; D unresolved. CDR1 SEHNR and CDR2 FQNEAQ come from the germline V gene (reference sequence). The germline V and J ends were trimmed by 5 bases and 1 base, with 21 bases remaining between them. This CDR3 is built from 17 residues. CDR3 residues: CASSPPPGQVKSYEQYF. In DNA, the CDR3 is TGTGCCAGCAGCCCACCCCCAGGTCAGGTCAAGTCCTACGAGCAGTACTTC.

The rearrangement links TRBV10-2 to TRBJ2-7, with a tentative D call TRBD2 (6 bases). This CDR3 has 15 amino acids. Germline V gene lookup returns CDR1 WSHSY and CDR2 SAAADI. Deletions cut 3 bases from V and 3 bases from J, with 15 bases between. For the CDR3, the DNA is TGCGCCAGCAGTGATTATGGCGGGGCTCACTACGAGCAGTACTTC. Translating it yields CASSDYGGAHYEQYF.

The chain is built from TRBV28 and TRBJ2-7; TRBD1 might be the D (6 bases). Germline loops: CDR1 MDHEN, CDR2 SYDVKM. The CDR3 sequence is 12 residues long. V was shortened by 11 bases and J by 2 bases, with 13 bases between the two germline ends. The CDR3 nucleotides are TGTGCCGGACAGACGCCCCCCTACGAGCAGTACTTC. This encodes CAGQTPPYEQYF.